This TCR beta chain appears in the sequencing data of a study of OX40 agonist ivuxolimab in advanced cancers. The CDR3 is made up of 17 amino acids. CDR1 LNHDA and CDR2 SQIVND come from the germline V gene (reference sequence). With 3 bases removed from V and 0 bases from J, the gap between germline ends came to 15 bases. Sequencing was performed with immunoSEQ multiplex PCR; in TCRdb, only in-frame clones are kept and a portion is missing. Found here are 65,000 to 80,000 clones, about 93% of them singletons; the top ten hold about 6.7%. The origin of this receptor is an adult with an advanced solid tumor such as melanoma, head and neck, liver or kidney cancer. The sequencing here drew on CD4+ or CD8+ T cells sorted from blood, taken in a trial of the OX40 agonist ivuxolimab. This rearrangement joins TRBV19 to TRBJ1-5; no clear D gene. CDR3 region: CASSIRVPTDSNQPQHF. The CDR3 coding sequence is TGTGCCAGTAGTATCCGCGTCCCCACTGATAGCAATCAGCCCCAGCATTTT. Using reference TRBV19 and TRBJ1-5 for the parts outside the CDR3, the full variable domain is DGGITQSPKYLFRKEGQNVTLSCEQNLNHDAMYWYRQDPGQGLRLIYYSQIVNDFQKGDIAEGYSVSREKKESFPLTVTSAQKNPTAFYLCASSIRVPTDSNQPQHFGDGTRLSIL.